The next 17 T cell receptor beta chains were all read from a single sample in a study of blood T cells in healthy people across ages (dated by TCRdb to between 2015 and 2017). The library came from 5' RACE. TCRdb lists the instrument as Illumina HiSeq 2500. A second PCR of roughly 7 to 12 cycles was run with a J-beta primer mix and a sample-barcoded 5' primer. TCRdb passed the public sequencing reads through fastp at Q25 and MiXCR, retaining productive beta sequences. Each entry is one CDR3 protein sequence, shown with its most common DNA and genes. The sample has approximately 730,000 distinct CDR3 sequences on record, 40% to 45% of them singletons. The leading ten clones occupy approximately 22% of the sample. Sequencing was performed on blood. The origin of the receptors is a woman in her fifties or sixties in good health.

This clonotype was seen a handful of times. For the CDR3, the DNA is TGTGCCAGCAGCTCCAGACAGCTTGGAGGTGAAAAACTGTTTTTT. It encodes CASSSRQLGGEKLFF. This chain connects TRBV7-2 to TRBJ1-4; tentative D call: TRBD1 (5 bases). The V and J ends lost 4 bases and 7 bases respectively, with 16 bases between them. CDR1 is SGHTA, CDR2 FQGNSA, per germline. This CDR3 spans 15 amino acids.

This clonotype was seen a single time. The gene calls are TRBV12-3 or TRBV12-4 and TRBJ2-1; D perhaps matches TRBD1 (6 bases). V was cut by 4 bases and J by 4 bases, with 14 bases left in between. The CDR3 is made up of 15 amino acids. CDR3 residues: CASSSRGLGYNEQFF. CDR3 in DNA: TGTGCCAGCAGTTCCAGGGGCCTGGGGTACAATGAGCAGTTCTTC.

Only one count was recorded for this clonotype. V usage is TRBV10-3 and J usage is TRBJ2-4; 9 bases match TRBD2. The J call may be in error: the DNA end matches TRBJ2-7 better. The length of the CDR3 is 14 residues. Germline V gene data show CDR1 as ENHRY and CDR2 as SYGVKD. Here the CDR3 DNA reads TGTGCCATCAGTGACTCTAGCGGGAACTACGAGCAGTACTTC. Its protein product is CAISDSSGNYEQYF.

There are a few counts of this clonotype. This chain links TRBV12-3 or TRBV12-4 with TRBJ2-7; no definite D call. Trimming removed 6 bases from V and 0 bases from J, with 12 bases in between. The CDR3 runs to 14 residues. CDR3 sequence reads: CASSRQESSYEQYF. The CDR3 DNA is TGTGCCAGCAGCCGTCAGGAATCCTCCTACGAGCAGTACTTC.

This clonotype has only one observation. A much larger clone lies one base from this, so it may be a read error. No DNA is shown, since the ends of the CDR3 on it are uncertain; the CDR3 is the one TCRdb lists. V and J are TRBV29-1 and TRBJ1-2; TRBD1 is the table's D call and was not checked against the DNA. 13 amino acids form the CDR3, both terminal residues included. The germline CDR1 and CDR2 sequences are SQVTM and ANQGSEA. CDR3 residues: CSATTAVNYGCTF.

DNA of the CDR3: TGTGCCAGCAGTTTTACGGGGACAGGCGGGGACATTCAGTACTTC. Its translation is CASSFTGTGGDIQYF. The chain combines TRBV12-3 or TRBV12-4 with TRBJ2-4; TRBD1 agrees at 8 bases. Losses at the gene ends were 3 bases for V and 8 bases for J; bases not matched to a gene: 9. CDR3 length: 15 residues.

The table lists this clonotype with a few counts. This may come from a read error, since a much larger clone is one base off. The V and J genes are TRBV6-2 or TRBV6-3 and TRBJ2-1; unclear D gene. Germline CDR1 and CDR2: MNHEY and SVGEGT. The CDR3 loop spans 13 amino acids. Between the trimmed V and J ends, which lost 6 bases and 13 bases, there was a span of 19 bases. CDR3 loop: CASSLRYLETQFF. For the CDR3, the DNA is TGTGCCAGCAGCCTCCGGTATCTTGAGACCCAGTTCTTC.

This clonotype was observed many times. This chain uses TRBV11-2 with TRBJ2-5; D gene unclear. Germline CDR1 is SGHAT and CDR2 is FQNNGV. CDR3 length: 14 amino acids. Deletions cut 5 bases from V and 5 bases from J, with 15 bases between. Written as DNA, the CDR3 is TGTGCCAGCAGCCCAGTAGTCGGGCAGGAGACCCAGTACTTC. Its protein is CASSPVVGQETQYF.

The rearrangement links TRBV30 to TRBJ2-2, with D perhaps TRBD2 (7 bases). The CDR3 loop spans 14 amino acids. CDR1 and CDR2 from the germline V gene are GTSNPN and SVGIG (reference sequence). Trimming removed 6 bases from V and 5 bases from J, with 16 bases in between. The CDR3 is CACPQGGVTGELFF. The CDR3 DNA reads TGTGCCTGCCCCCAAGGGGGGGTTACCGGGGAGCTGTTTTTT. The full variable domain, with the rest looked up from reference TRBV30 and TRBJ2-2, is SQTIHQWPATLVQPVGSPLSLECTVEGTSNPNLYWYRQAAGRGLQLLFYSVGIGQISSEVPQNLSASRPQDRQFILSSKKLLLSDSGFYLCACPQGGVTGELFFGEGSRLTVL.

This clonotype has a handful of counts. An end of the junction does not agree with germline; a read error may underlie this. This chain connects TRBV7-3 to TRBJ2-7; 9 bases fit TRBD1. The CDR3 has 14 residues. Germline CDR1 reads SGHTA; CDR2 reads FQGTGA. The DNA for the CDR3 is TGTGCCAGTAGCTCGGGGACAGGGAGGAACGAGCAGTACTTC. Its protein is CASSSGTGRNEQYF. The whole variable domain, filled in from reference TRBV7-3 and TRBJ2-7, reads GAGVSQTPSNKVTEKGKYVELRCDPISGHTALYWYRQSLGQGPEFLIYFQGTGAADDSGLPNDRFFAVRPEGSVSTLKIQRTERGDSAVYLCASSSGTGRNEQYFGPGTRLTVT.

In this sample, this clonotype turned up a few times. The chain is built from TRBV5-1 and TRBJ1-5, with 8 bases matching TRBD1. The J segment lost 6 bases and the V segment lost 3 bases, leaving 5 bases of the junction unmatched. The V gene's germline CDR1 is SGHRS and CDR2 YFSETQ. CDR3 length equals 14 residues. CDR3 amino acids: CASSSGQGTQPQHF. The CDR3 DNA follows: TGCGCCAGCAGCTCCGGACAGGGCACTCAGCCCCAGCATTTT.

This clonotype was counted only a few times. The V call is TRBV28, the J call TRBJ2-7; TRBD1 aligns across 10 bases. The CDR3 is made up of 12 amino acids. Per the germline V gene, CDR1 is MDHEN and CDR2 is SYDVKM. V was pared by 10 bases and J by 3 bases, with 3 bases of the junction left unmatched. In DNA, the CDR3 is TGTGCCACCTGGGACAGGGGCTACGAGCAGTACTTC. Its protein is CATWDRGYEQYF.

This chain connects TRBV20-1 to TRBJ1-6; a possible D gene is TRBD1 (6 bases). The V and J ends lost 2 bases and 7 bases respectively, with 9 bases between them. The germline CDR1 and CDR2 sequences are DFQATT and SNEGSKA (reference sequence). The CDR3 extends over 13 amino acids. CDR3 DNA: TGCAGTGCTAGACAGGGGATGAATTCACCCCTCCACTTT. Amino acids: CSARQGMNSPLHF.

This clonotype was detected only a few times. The chain couples TRBV4-3 to TRBJ2-1; TRBD2 agrees at 9 bases. V shed 0 bases, J shed 6 bases, and the junction held 15 bases outside the gene matches. CDR1 and CDR2 (germline): LGHNA, YSLEER. The CDR3 covers 19 residues. CDR3 coding DNA: TGCGCCAGCAGCCAAGATCGGGATGGACCAGCGGGAGGTCTCAATGAGCAGTTCTTC. It encodes CASSQDRDGPAGGLNEQFF.

About this clonotype itself: Possible read error: a much larger clone is one base away. This chain joins TRBV12-3 or TRBV12-4 and TRBJ2-1, with 9 bases fitting TRBD2. The CDR3 loop spans 15 amino acids. CDR3 DNA: TGTGCCAGCAGCTTAGCGGGAGTTTCCTGCAATGAGCAGTTCTTC. It codes for CASSLAGVSCNEQFF.

The chain combines TRBV11-3 with TRBJ2-1, with D uncertain. The J call may be faulty, since TRBJ2-7 better matches the DNA end. In germline, CDR1 is SGHNT, CDR2 YENEEA. The CDR3 totals 13 residues. The CDR3 sequence: CASSLSRYNEQYF. CDR3 nucleotides: TGTGCCAGCAGCTTAAGCAGGTACAATGAGCAGTACTTC.

Regarding this clonotype: A junction end diverges from the germline sequence, so it may reflect a read error. The gene calls are TRBV10-3 and TRBJ2-5, with D possibly matching TRBD2 (6 bases). CDR1 and CDR2 (germline): ENHRY, SYGVKD. The CDR3 covers 15 residues. The CDR3 DNA reads as TGTGTCATCAGTGTAGGTTGGGGGGACCAAGAGACCCAGTACTTC. Protein product: CVISVGWGDQETQYF.